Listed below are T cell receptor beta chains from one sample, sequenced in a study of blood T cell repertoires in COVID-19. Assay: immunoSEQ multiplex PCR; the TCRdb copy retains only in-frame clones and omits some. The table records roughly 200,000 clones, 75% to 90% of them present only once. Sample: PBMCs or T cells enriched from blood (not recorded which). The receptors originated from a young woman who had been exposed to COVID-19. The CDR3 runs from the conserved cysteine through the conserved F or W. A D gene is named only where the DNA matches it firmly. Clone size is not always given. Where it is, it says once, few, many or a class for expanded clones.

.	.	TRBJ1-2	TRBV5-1	CASSSSTQGNYGYTF	TGCGCCAGCAGCTCGAGTACTCAGGGGAACTATGGCTACACCTTC
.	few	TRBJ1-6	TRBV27	CASSLGAPTVSYNSPLHF	TGTGCCAGCAGTTTAGGCGCCCCAACAGTCTCCTATAATTCACCCCTCCACTTT
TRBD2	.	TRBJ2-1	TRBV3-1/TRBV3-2	CASSQAGGISEQFF	TGTGCCAGCAGCCAAGCGGGGGGTATCAGTGAGCAGTTCTTC
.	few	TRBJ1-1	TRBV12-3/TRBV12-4	CASRSGLVTEAFF	TGTGCCAGCCGCTCAGGGTTGGTCACTGAAGCTTTCTTT
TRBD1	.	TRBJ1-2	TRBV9	CASSVTPGQDYGYTF	TGTGCCAGCAGCGTTACGCCGGGACAGGACTATGGCTACACCTTC
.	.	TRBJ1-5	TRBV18	CASSPLGDQPQHF	TGTGCCAGCTCACCGTTGGGCGATCAGCCCCAGCATTTT
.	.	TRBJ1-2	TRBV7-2	CASSLEAGYYGYTF	TGTGCCAGCAGCTTAGAGGCAGGGTACTATGGCTACACCTTC
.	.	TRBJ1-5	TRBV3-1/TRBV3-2	CASSQGGSNQPQHF	TGTGCCAGCAGCCAAGGAGGGTCAAATCAGCCCCAGCATTTT
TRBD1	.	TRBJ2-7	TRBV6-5	CASSYDRGPPYEQYF	TGTGCCAGCAGTTACGACAGGGGGCCTCCCTACGAGCAGTACTTC
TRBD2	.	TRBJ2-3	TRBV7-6	CASAEGLAGAGTQYF	TGTGCCAGCGCCGAGGGGCTAGCGGGGGCAGGTACGCAGTATTTT
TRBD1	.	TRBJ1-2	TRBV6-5	CASSYAGTEHNYGYTF	TGTGCCAGCAGTTACGCCGGGACAGAACACAACTATGGCTACACCTTC
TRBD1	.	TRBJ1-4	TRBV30	CAWSATGNEKLFF	TGTGCCTGGAGTGCGACAGGGAATGAAAAACTGTTTTTT
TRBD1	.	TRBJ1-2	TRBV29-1	CSVTTGADYGYTF	TGCAGCGTCACGACAGGGGCTGACTATGGCTACACCTTC
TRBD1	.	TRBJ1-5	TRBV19	CASSGLRDRGRSNQPQHF	TGTGCCAGTAGTGGGCTAAGGGACAGGGGTAGGAGCAATCAGCCCCAGCATTTT
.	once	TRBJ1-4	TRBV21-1	CASSIGFEDSNEKLFF	TGTGCCAGCAGCATTGGCTTTGAGGACTCAAATGAAAAACTGTTTTTT
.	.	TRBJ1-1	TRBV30	CAWRTGYTEAFF	TGTGCCTGGAGGACAGGTTACACTGAAGCTTTCTTT
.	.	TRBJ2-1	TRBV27	CASSFIGGSYNEQFF	TGTGCCAGCAGTTTTATAGGGGGCTCCTACAATGAGCAGTTCTTC
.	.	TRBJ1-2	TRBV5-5	CASSLRGGYTF	TGTGCCAGCAGCTTACGGGGTGGCTACACCTTC
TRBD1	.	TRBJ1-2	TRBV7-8	CASSSTGGGEGYTF	TGTGCCAGCAGCTCGACAGGGGGCGGGGAGGGCTACACCTTC
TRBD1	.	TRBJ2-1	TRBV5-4	CASSPGRNRGTGEQFF	TGTGCCAGCAGCCCAGGACGAAACAGAGGGACAGGTGAGCAGTTCTTC
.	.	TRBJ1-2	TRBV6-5	CASSHTGSHGYGYTF	TGTGCCAGCAGTCATACAGGGTCCCATGGCTATGGCTACACCTTC
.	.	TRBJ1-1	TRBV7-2	CASSPTGWAFF	TGTGCCAGCAGCCCGACGGGGTGGGCTTTCTTT
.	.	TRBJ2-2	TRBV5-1	CASSPAAGELFF	TGCGCCAGCAGCCCGGCGGCCGGGGAGCTGTTTTTT
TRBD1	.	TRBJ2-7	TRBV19	CASSITGQNYEQYF	TGTGCCAGTAGTATAACGGGACAGAACTACGAGCAGTACTTC
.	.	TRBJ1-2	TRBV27	CASTPEGHPYGYTF	TGTGCCAGCACCCCGGAGGGGCACCCATATGGCTACACCTTC
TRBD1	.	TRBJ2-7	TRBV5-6	CASSGGQDPYEQYF	TGTGCCAGCAGCGGCGGACAGGATCCCTACGAGCAGTACTTC
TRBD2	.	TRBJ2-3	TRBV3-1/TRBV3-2	CASSQLAGGKNTQYF	TGTGCCAGCAGCCAACTAGCGGGGGGAAAAAATACGCAGTATTTT
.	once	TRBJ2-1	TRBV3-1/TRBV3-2	CASSRPTSSGGEQFF	TGTGCCAGCAGCCGTCCTACTAGCTCTGGCGGTGAGCAGTTCTTC
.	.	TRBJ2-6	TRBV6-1	CASSEGGVRGANVLTF	TGTGCCAGCAGTGAAGGGGGGGTAAGAGGGGCCAACGTCCTGACTTTC
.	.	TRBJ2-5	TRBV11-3	CASSLRHPGAGTQYF	TGTGCCAGCAGCTTACGACACCCGGGCGCGGGGACCCAGTACTTC
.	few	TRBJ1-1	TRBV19	CASKVPGAEGEAFF	TGTGCCAGTAAGGTCCCAGGGGCAGAGGGGGAAGCTTTCTTT
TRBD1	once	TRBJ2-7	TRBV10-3	CAISEVGQGAHEQYF	TGTGCCATCAGTGAGGTGGGTCAGGGGGCCCACGAGCAGTACTTC
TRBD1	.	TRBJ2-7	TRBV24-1	CATRPETGFDEQYF	TGTGCCACCCGTCCTGAGACAGGGTTCGACGAGCAGTACTTC
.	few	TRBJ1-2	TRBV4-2	CASSQEGSSGGYTF	TGTGCCAGCAGCCAAGAGGGCAGCTCGGGAGGCTACACCTTC
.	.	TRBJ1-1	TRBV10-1	CASSESGSTEAFF	TGCGCCAGCAGTGAGTCGGGCAGCACTGAAGCTTTCTTT
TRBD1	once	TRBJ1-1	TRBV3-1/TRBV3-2	CASSTGTGDTEAFF	TGTGCCAGCAGCACCGGGACAGGGGACACTGAAGCTTTCTTT
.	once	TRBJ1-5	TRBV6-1	CASSEGGRGNQPQHF	TGTGCCAGCAGTGAAGGCGGGAGAGGCAATCAGCCCCAGCATTTT
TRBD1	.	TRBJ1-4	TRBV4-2	CASSQTGTDEKLFF	TGTGCCAGCAGCCAGACCGGGACAGATGAAAAACTGTTTTTT
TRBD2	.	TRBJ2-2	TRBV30	CAWRGLAGPGELFF	TGTGCCTGGAGGGGACTAGCGGGCCCCGGGGAGCTGTTTTTT
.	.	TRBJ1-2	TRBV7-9	CASSRDLADYGYTF	TGTGCCAGCAGCCGGGATCTCGCGGACTATGGCTACACCTTC
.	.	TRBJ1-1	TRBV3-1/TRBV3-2	CASSQDRQGYTEAFF	TGTGCCAGCAGCCAAGATAGGCAGGGTTATACTGAAGCTTTCTTT
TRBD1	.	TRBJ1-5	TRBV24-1	CATIPDRGRRGGNQPQHF	TGTGCCACCATTCCGGACAGGGGGCGGAGAGGGGGCAATCAGCCCCAGCATTTT
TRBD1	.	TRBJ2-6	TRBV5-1	CASSLGQGINVLTF	TGCGCCAGCAGCTTGGGACAGGGCATCAACGTCCTGACTTTC
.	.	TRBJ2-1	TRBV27	CASSLFAGFASEQFF	TGTGCCAGCAGTTTATTCGCAGGGTTTGCCAGTGAGCAGTTCTTC
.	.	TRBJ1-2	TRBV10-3	CATHPSFRGGGYTF	TGTGCCACCCACCCTAGTTTCCGTGGAGGTGGCTACACCTTC
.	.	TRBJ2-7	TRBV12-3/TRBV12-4	CASSFGRAYEQYF	TGTGCCAGCAGTTTCGGCAGGGCCTACGAGCAGTACTTC
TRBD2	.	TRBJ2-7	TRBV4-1	CASSQGPTSGGTHYEQYF	TGCGCCAGCAGCCAAGGCCCGACTAGCGGGGGGACCCACTACGAGCAGTACTTC
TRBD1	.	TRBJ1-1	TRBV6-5	CASSYSDRGRTEAFF	TGTGCCAGCAGTTACTCTGACAGGGGGCGGACTGAAGCTTTCTTT
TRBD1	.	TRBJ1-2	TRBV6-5	CASSFTSGGGYGYTF	TGTGCCAGCAGTTTCACTTCAGGGGGCGGCTATGGCTACACCTTC
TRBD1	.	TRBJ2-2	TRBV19	CASSRNRDSYTGELFF	TGTGCCAGTAGTAGGAACCGGGACAGCTACACCGGGGAGCTGTTTTTT
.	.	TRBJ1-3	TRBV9	CASSVRRDGNTIYF	TGTGCCAGCAGCGTCAGGAGGGATGGAAACACCATATATTTT
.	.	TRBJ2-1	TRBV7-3	CASSFVGSAGNEQFF	TGTGCCAGCAGCTTTGTCGGGTCGGCGGGCAATGAGCAGTTCTTC
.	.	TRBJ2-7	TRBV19	CASSLPGTPSSYEQYF	TGTGCCAGTAGCCTCCCCGGGACACCGAGCTCCTACGAGCAGTACTTC
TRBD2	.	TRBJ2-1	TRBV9	CASSVELAGNNEQFF	TGTGCCAGCAGCGTAGAACTAGCGGGGAACAATGAGCAGTTCTTC